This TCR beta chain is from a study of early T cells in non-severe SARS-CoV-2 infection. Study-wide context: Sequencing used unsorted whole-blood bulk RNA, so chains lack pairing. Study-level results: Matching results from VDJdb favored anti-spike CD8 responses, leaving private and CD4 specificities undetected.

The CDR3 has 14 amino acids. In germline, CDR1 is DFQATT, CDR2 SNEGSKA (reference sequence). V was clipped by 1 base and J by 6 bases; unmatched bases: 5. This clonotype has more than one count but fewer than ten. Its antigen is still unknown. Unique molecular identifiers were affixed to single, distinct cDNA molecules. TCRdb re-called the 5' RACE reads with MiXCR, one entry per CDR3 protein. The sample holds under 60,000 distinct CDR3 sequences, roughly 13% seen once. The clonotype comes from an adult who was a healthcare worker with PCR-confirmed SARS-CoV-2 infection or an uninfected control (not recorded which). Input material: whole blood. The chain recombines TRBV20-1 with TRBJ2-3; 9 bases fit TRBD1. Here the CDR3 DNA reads TGCAGTGCTAGAGGGGGGACAGGGCTGGATACGCAGTATTTT. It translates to CSARGGTGLDTQYF.